These 32 T cell receptor beta chains share one sample of origin, sequenced in a study of T cell repertoires in cytomegalovirus infection. Each CDR3 protein gets one entry after TCRdb re-called the reads with MiXCR. The sample lists some 680,000 distinct CDR3 sequences, roughly 35% occurring once. The sequenced material came from PBMCs. The receptors shown here come from a human donor in good health (CMV status not recorded). Some clones in this sample may be carry-over from other donors' samples.

This clonotype has only a few counts. The CDR3 nucleotides are TGTGCCAGCAGCACAACCCTGGACAGTACAAACGAGCAGTACTTC. Its protein is CASSTTLDSTNEQYF. The chain is built from TRBV7-2 and TRBJ2-7; a weak D match, TRBD1 (6 bases). Germline V lookup: CDR1 SGHTA, CDR2 FQGNSA. The CDR3 spans 15 residues. With 5 bases removed from V and 5 bases from J, the gap between germline ends came to 19 bases.

The V gene is TRBV6-5, the J gene TRBJ2-1; weak D call: TRBD2 (6 bases). CDR3 length: 13 residues. Germline CDR1 reads MNHEY; CDR2 reads SVGAGI. Trimming removed 4 bases at V and 8 bases at J, with 12 bases between. CDR3 in DNA: TGTGCCAGCAGTTCGACTAGTCTCGATGAGCAGTTCTTC. This encodes CASSSTSLDEQFF.

The chain carries TRBV2 and TRBJ1-1; 7 bases map to TRBD1. The germline V gene has CDR1 SNHLY and CDR2 FYNNEI. The CDR3 runs to 17 residues. With V trimmed by 5 bases and J by 0 bases, 12 bases remained unmatched. In DNA form, the CDR3 reads TGTGCCAGCAGTTGGGCAAAGGGGGCGTCGATGAACACTGAAGCTTTCTTT. It translates to CASSWAKGASMNTEAFF.

This clonotype was observed a handful of times. The chain carries TRBV12-3 or TRBV12-4 and TRBJ2-3; TRBD1 or TRBD2 may be the D gene (5 bases each). CDR3 length equals 16 residues. With 4 bases removed from V and 2 bases from J, the gap between germline ends came to 16 bases. The CDR3 here is CASSSGPGPLTDTQYF. In DNA, the CDR3 is TGTGCCAGCAGTTCGGGACCCGGACCCCTCACAGATACGCAGTATTTT.

The V gene is TRBV7-2, the J gene TRBJ1-1; D is undetermined. Germline V gives CDR1 SGHTA, CDR2 FQGNSA. V dropped 2 bases and J dropped 0 bases, with 13 bases sitting between them. This CDR3 comprises 16 residues. The CDR3 loop is CASSLRVRRMNTEAFF. In DNA, the CDR3 is TGTGCCAGCAGCTTACGCGTTCGCAGGATGAACACTGAAGCTTTCTTT.

At least ten counts were recorded for this clonotype. This chain connects TRBV7-2 to TRBJ2-3; TRBD2 agrees at 8 bases. V lost 5 bases, J lost 5 bases, and 12 bases stayed unmatched. This CDR3 has 16 amino acids. CDR1 and CDR2 (germline): SGHTA, FQGNSA. The CDR3 loop reads CASSPAWRGAGDTQYF. The CDR3 DNA follows: TGTGCCAGCAGCCCCGCTTGGCGGGGGGCCGGAGATACGCAGTATTTT.

The V gene is TRBV7-6, the J gene TRBJ1-5; D remains unclear. The CDR3 totals 14 residues. Germline V gene lookup returns CDR1 SGHVS and CDR2 FNYEAQ. V was cut by 2 bases and J by 6 bases, with 11 bases left in between. The CDR3 DNA follows: TGTGCCAGCAGCTTACGCTCGGGGAGTCAGCCCCAGCATTTT. Protein product: CASSLRSGSQPQHF.

This clonotype showed up just a few times. The chain recombines TRBV7-8 with TRBJ1-2; D remains ambiguous. Germline V gene data show CDR1 as SGHVS and CDR2 as FQNEAQ. The V end was cut by 3 bases, the J end by 4 bases, with 12 bases between. The CDR3 length is 14 residues. CDR3 sequence: CASSFAITLYGYTF. The CDR3 bases are TGTGCCAGCAGCTTTGCAATTACTCTCTATGGCTACACCTTC.

This sequence joins TRBV7-9 and TRBJ2-5; no clear D gene. This CDR3 has 12 residues. Looked up from germline, CDR1 is SEHNR and CDR2 is FQNEAQ (reference sequence). Trimming stripped 2 bases from V and 6 bases from J, with 7 bases between. In nucleotides, the CDR3 is TGTGCCAGCAGCTTAATGGCTCAGACCCAGTACTTC. This gives the protein CASSLMAQTQYF.

This clonotype is a singleton in its sample. The chain recombines TRBV5-1 with TRBJ2-7, with 9 bases aligning to TRBD2. J gave up 4 bases and V 3 bases, and 5 bases lay outside the gene matches. The CDR3 has 14 amino acids. Germline lookup yields CDR1 SGHRS and CDR2 YFSETQ. The CDR3 sequence is CASSSRTSEYEQYF. CDR3 DNA sequence: TGCGCCAGCAGCTCGAGGACTAGCGAATACGAGCAGTACTTC.

This clonotype has a handful of counts. The V call is TRBV27, the J call TRBJ1-1; 12 positions match TRBD1. V was clipped by 4 bases and J by 8 bases; unmatched bases: 17. Germline V gene sequence: CDR1 MNHEY, CDR2 SMNVEV (reference sequence). This CDR3 has 18 amino acids. CDR3 sequence: CASSWTPPGQGALAEAFF. Here the CDR3 DNA reads TGTGCCAGCAGTTGGACCCCTCCGGGACAGGGGGCGCTTGCCGAAGCTTTCTTT.

Here the CDR3 reads CASSLPTENTGELFF. The CDR3, as DNA: TGTGCCAGCAGTTTACCGACAGAAAACACCGGGGAGCTGTTTTTT. The rearrangement uses TRBV28 and TRBJ2-2; weak D call: TRBD1 (5 bases). CDR3 length: 15 residues. Germline V gene data show CDR1 as MDHEN and CDR2 as SYDVKM. V was trimmed by 2 bases and J by 2 bases, leaving 9 bases between them.

This rearrangement joins TRBV2 to TRBJ2-7; 13 positions agree with TRBD2. This CDR3 region has 15 residues. V dropped 7 bases and J dropped 7; count of bases not matched to a gene: 10. Germline CDR1 reads SNHLY; CDR2 reads FYNNEI. This CDR3 reads CASTQRTSGSGEQYF. The CDR3 DNA is TGTGCCAGCACCCAACGGACTAGCGGGAGCGGAGAGCAGTACTTC.

This clonotype was seen a few times. The chain joins TRBV7-8 to TRBJ1-1; no clear D. V was pared by 5 bases and J by 7 bases, with 17 bases between. The CDR3 is made up of 14 amino acids. From germline, CDR1 is SGHVS and CDR2 FQNEAQ. CDR3 DNA: TGTGCCAGCAGCCCCCCTCCTTCGGGCGGTGAAGCTTTCTTT. Protein: CASSPPPSGGEAFF.

The chain joins TRBV7-2 to TRBJ1-1; weak D call: TRBD1 (5 bases). Germline V lookup: CDR1 SGHTA, CDR2 FQGNSA. There are 16 residues in the CDR3. V lost 8 bases, J lost 6 bases, and 25 bases lay in between. The CDR3, as DNA: TGTGCCAGCTTTGCGGCACGGGGCAGTAGAATCCCTGAAGCTTTCTTT. Protein sequence: CASFAARGSRIPEAFF. Combining the CDR3 with reference TRBV7-2 and TRBJ1-1 gives the whole variable domain GAGVSQSPSNKVTEKGKDVELRCDPISGHTALYWYRQSLGQGLEFLIYFQGNSAPDKSGLPSDRFSAERTGGSVSTLTIQRTQQEDSAVYLCASFAARGSRIPEAFFGQGTRLTVV.

This clonotype has just a few counts. The rearrangement joins TRBV7-2 to TRBJ2-3; TRBD2 might be the D (6 bases). In germline, CDR1 is SGHTA, CDR2 FQGNSA. This CDR3 comprises 15 residues. V gave up 2 bases and J gave up 1 base, with 10 bases separating them. In DNA, the CDR3 is TGTGCCAGCAGCTTAATTAGCGGCCGCACAGATACGCAGTATTTT. Translation gives CASSLISGRTDTQYF.

V and J are TRBV10-3 and TRBJ2-7, with TRBD1 as a possible D gene (5 bases). The CDR3 spans 11 residues. Trimming left V 7 bases short and J 5 bases short, with 9 bases between. Per germline, CDR1 ENHRY and CDR2 SYGVKD. The CDR3 region is CAIKVTDEQYF. CDR3 nucleotide sequence: TGTGCCATCAAAGTGACAGACGAGCAGTACTTC.

This sequence joins TRBV5-1 and TRBJ2-3; D might be TRBD1 or TRBD2, each matching 5 bases. Germline assignment: CDR1 SGHRS and CDR2 YFSETQ. Trimming shortened V by 7 bases and J by 3 bases, and 12 bases separated the two germline ends. The CDR3 is 13 residues long. This CDR3 is CASGDRDTDTQYF. CDR3 bases: TGCGCCAGCGGGGACCGGGATACAGATACGCAGTATTTT.

This clonotype occurred a few times. The chain carries TRBV27 and TRBJ2-7; D remains ambiguous. The V end was cut by 5 bases, the J end by 2 bases, with 13 bases between. This CDR3 spans 14 amino acids. Germline V lookup: CDR1 MNHEY, CDR2 SMNVEV (reference sequence). CDR3 protein: CASSQHSGTYEQYF. CDR3 nucleotide sequence: TGTGCCAGCAGTCAGCATTCAGGCACCTACGAGCAGTACTTC.

The CDR3: CASRRTQGSYGYTF. Written as DNA, the CDR3 is TGTGCCAGCAGACGTACGCAGGGGAGCTATGGCTACACCTTC. V is TRBV6-1 and J is TRBJ1-2; D possibly corresponds to TRBD1 (6 bases). From germline, CDR1 is MNHNS and CDR2 SASEGT. The CDR3 totals 14 residues. V dropped 6 bases and J dropped 4 bases, with 15 bases sitting between them.

V gene TRBV28 combines with J gene TRBJ1-4, with TRBD1 matching over 7 bases. Germline V gives CDR1 MDHEN, CDR2 SYDVKM. The CDR3 covers 14 residues. The V gene end was trimmed by 6 bases and the J gene end by 8 bases; junction bases not matched to a gene: 9. CDR3 sequence: CASRDSGGNEKLFF. The CDR3 nucleotides are TGTGCCAGCAGGGATTCAGGGGGGAACGAAAAACTGTTTTTT.

This chain connects TRBV27 to TRBJ2-5, with D hard to call. Germline CDR1 and CDR2: MNHEY and SMNVEV (reference sequence). The CDR3 sequence is 14 residues long. The germline V and J ends were trimmed by 5 bases and 5 bases, with 15 bases remaining between them. The CDR3 nucleotides read TGTGCCAGCAGTCAACTCCTTAGACCTGAGACCCAGTACTTC. As protein: CASSQLLRPETQYF.

This clonotype was picked up a small number of times. The rearrangement links TRBV7-2 to TRBJ1-1, with 7 nucleotides matching TRBD1. V lost 1 base, J lost 10 bases, and 9 bases stayed unmatched. This CDR3 has 14 residues. Germline-derived CDR1 and CDR2 are SGHTA and FQGNSA. CDR3 in DNA: TGTGCCAGCAGCTTAGGAGGGGACAGCGTACTAGCTTTCTTT. The encoded protein is CASSLGGDSVLAFF.

CDR3 sequence (DNA): TGTGCCAGTAGCATTACCGGACAGGGGAACACTGAAGCTTTCTTT. This codes for CASSITGQGNTEAFF. The chain couples TRBV19 to TRBJ1-1; 8 bases agree with TRBD1. The junction had 7 bases not matched to a gene; V was cut back by 6 bases and J by 1 base. This CDR3 spans 15 amino acids. CDR1 and CDR2 from the germline V gene are LNHDA and SQIVND (reference sequence).

A note on this clonotype: The junction and the germline gene differ at one end; a read error may be behind it. The chain is built from TRBV12-3 or TRBV12-4 and TRBJ1-6; TRBD1 aligns across 7 bases. The CDR3 has 15 amino acids. This CDR3 reads CASSRPPGQNSPLHF. The CDR3 coding sequence is TGTGCCAGCAGCCGACCGCCGGGACAGAATTCGCCCCTCCACTTT.

The chain links TRBV7-8 to TRBJ1-5; possibly TRBD1 for D (5 bases). CDR1 and CDR2 from the germline V gene are SGHVS and FQNEAQ. This CDR3 spans 14 amino acids. V was cut by 0 bases and J by 7 bases, with 10 bases left in between. CDR3 residues: CASSLATRAQPQHF. CDR3 nucleotides: TGTGCCAGCAGCTTAGCAACCAGGGCCCAGCCCCAGCATTTT.

About this clonotype: The CDR3 does not end in the conserved phenylalanine or tryptophan, so this is likely a read error. The CDR3 nucleotides are TGCAGCTTTTATCGACAGGGGAAACAGACCCAGTACTGC. Residues: CSFYRQGKQTQYC. This chain joins TRBV29-1 and TRBJ2-5; 8 positions match TRBD1. CDR3 size: 13 residues. The junction had 11 bases not matched to a gene; V was cut back by 8 bases and J by 6 bases. CDR1 SQVTM and CDR2 ANQGSEA come from the germline V gene.

Of note for this clonotype: The junction and the germline gene differ at one end; a read error may be behind it. The chain is built from TRBV4-1 and TRBJ2-1, with TRBD2 matching 9 bases. Germline loops: CDR1 MGHRA, CDR2 YSYEKL. This CDR3 region has 18 residues. This CDR3 reads CASSQSPSGVSSYNEQIF. CDR3 nucleotide sequence: TGCGCCAGCAGCCAGTCCCCTAGCGGGGTGAGCTCCTACAATGAGCAGATCTTC.

The CDR3 spells CSSTGTTYEQYF. The CDR3 bases are TGCAGTTCCACCGGGACAACATACGAGCAGTACTTC. The gene calls are TRBV20-1 and TRBJ2-7; tentative D call: TRBD1 (6 bases). Trimming took off 8 bases at V and 4 bases at J, with 15 bases between the two ends. The CDR3 runs to 12 residues. CDR1 is DFQATT, CDR2 SNEGSKA, per germline (reference sequence).

This clonotype was picked up a small number of times. The J gene is TRBJ2-3, the V gene TRBV27; TRBD2 might be the D (5 bases). There are 16 residues in the CDR3. With 3 bases removed from V and 2 bases from J, the gap between germline ends came to 15 bases. Germline-derived CDR1 and CDR2 are MNHEY and SMNVEV (reference sequence). Here the CDR3 DNA reads TGTGCCAGCAGTTTCGGGGATTTGAAACTCACAGATACGCAGTATTTT. Its protein is CASSFGDLKLTDTQYF.

This clonotype was counted between two and nine times. V is TRBV7-6 and J is TRBJ2-3; tentative D call: TRBD2 (5 bases). Germline CDR1 is SGHVS and CDR2 is FNYEAQ. CDR3 size: 13 residues. V lost 0 bases and J 5 bases, leaving 6 bases between the germline ends. The CDR3 bases are TGTGCCAGCAGCTTAGCGGCGGGAGATACGCAGTATTTT. Translation: CASSLAAGDTQYF.

Only a few counts were recorded for this clonotype. This chain links TRBV6-6 with TRBJ1-1; no firm D call. The CDR3 loop spans 14 amino acids. Germline CDR1 and CDR2: MNHNY and SVGAGI (reference sequence). Trimming shortened V by 5 bases and J by 2 bases, and 12 bases separated the two germline ends. CDR3 bases: TGTGCCAGCAGTCATAACCGGGTAAACACTGAAGCTTTCTTT. As protein: CASSHNRVNTEAFF.